This entry lists 9 T cell receptor beta chains sequenced from one sample in a study of blood T cell repertoires in COVID-19. The assay was immunoSEQ multiplex PCR, and TCRdb's table has in-frame clones only and misses some. The sample carries around 270,000 clones, about 88% recorded once. Specimen: peripheral blood. The receptors here all came from a woman in her fifties or sixties with COVID-19, enrolled during active disease.

The chain is built from TRBV7-9 and TRBJ2-7, with 7 bases fitting TRBD2. The CDR3 spans 17 residues. V lost 1 base and J lost 0; bases outside the gene matches: 9. Germline CDR1 and CDR2: SEHNR and FQNEAQ (reference sequence). CDR3 DNA: TGTGCCAGCAGCTTAGAATTAACGGGAGGAAGCTCCTACGAGCAGTACTTC. It translates to CASSLELTGGSSYEQYF. The whole variable domain, filled in from reference TRBV7-9 and TRBJ2-7, reads DTGVSQNPRHKITKRGQNVTFRCDPISEHNRLYWYRQTLGQGPEFLTYFQNEAQLEKSRLLSDRFSAERPKGSFSTLEIQRTEQGDSAMYLCASSLELTGGSSYEQYFGPGTRLTVT.

This chain joins TRBV5-6 and TRBJ2-1, with 9 bases matching TRBD1. V gave up 4 bases and J gave up 0 bases; unmatched junction bases: 2. Germline loops: CDR1 SGHDT, CDR2 YYEEEE. This CDR3 contains 15 residues. The CDR3 here is CASSTGQGSYNEQFF. The CDR3 DNA is TGTGCCAGCAGCACGGGACAGGGCTCCTACAATGAGCAGTTCTTC.

J is TRBJ1-1 and V is TRBV9, with D maybe TRBD1 (6 bases). The germline V gene encodes CDR1 SGDLS and CDR2 YYNGEE. The germline V and J ends were trimmed by 3 bases and 2 bases, with 11 bases remaining between them. This CDR3 has 14 amino acids. The CDR3, as DNA: TGTGCCAGCAGCGACGGACAGCCAAACACTGAAGCTTTCTTT. Its translation: CASSDGQPNTEAFF.

This clone was counted once. The chain has TRBV4-2 and TRBJ1-1; possible D gene TRBD1, 6 bases. This CDR3 region has 16 residues. The V gene's germline CDR1 is LGHNA and CDR2 YNFKEQ. V dropped 0 bases and J dropped 3 bases, with 14 bases sitting between them. The CDR3 coding sequence is TGTGCCAGCAGCCAAGATAGGGGGGGGATCTACACTGAAGCTTTCTTT. Amino acids: CASSQDRGGIYTEAFF.

J is TRBJ2-5 and V is TRBV4-2, with D perhaps matching TRBD1 (6 bases). The V gene lost 3 bases and the J gene lost 1 base, with 21 bases spanning the gap. CDR1 and CDR2 (germline): LGHNA, YNFKEQ. The CDR3 extends over 18 amino acids. The CDR3 protein is CASSQGARGVDSQETQYF. CDR3 bases: TGTGCCAGCAGCCAGGGGGCCCGAGGGGTTGACTCCCAAGAGACCCAGTACTTC.

The V gene is TRBV27, the J gene TRBJ1-5; D unresolved. The V end lost 6 bases, the J end lost 4 bases, and 22 bases lay between the germline ends. The CDR3 totals 17 residues. From germline, CDR1 is MNHEY and CDR2 SMNVEV (reference sequence). The CDR3 bases are TGTGCCAGCAGGGCGAGAGAGGGAAGGGTGGCAAATCAGCCCCAGCATTTT. This codes for CASRAREGRVANQPQHF.

V is TRBV24-1 and J is TRBJ1-5; 9 bases match TRBD1. V was pared by 6 bases and J by 6 bases, with 8 bases of the junction left unmatched. CDR3 length: 15 residues. The germline gives CDR1 KGHDR, CDR2 SFDVKD. This chain's CDR3 is CATSSAQGAGQPQHF. The CDR3 region has the DNA TGTGCCACCAGTTCCGCACAGGGGGCAGGTCAGCCCCAGCATTTT.

V and J are TRBV5-1 and TRBJ1-6, with D uncertain. V lost 1 base to trimming and J lost 6 bases, with 8 bases between them. CDR3 length equals 14 residues. Germline V gene sequence: CDR1 SGHRS, CDR2 YFSETQ. CDR3 protein: CASSLQWFNSPLHF. The CDR3 DNA sequence: TGCGCCAGCAGCTTGCAGTGGTTTAATTCACCCCTCCACTTT.

In its sample, this clone was seen a few times. The chain recombines TRBV19 with TRBJ2-7; D gene uncertain. The germline gives CDR1 LNHDA, CDR2 SQIVND (reference sequence). This CDR3 is built from 12 residues. V was trimmed by 6 bases and J by 5 bases, leaving 11 bases between them. This CDR3 is CASSSLSHEQYF. In nucleotides, the CDR3 is TGTGCCAGTAGCTCCCTTAGCCACGAGCAGTACTTC.